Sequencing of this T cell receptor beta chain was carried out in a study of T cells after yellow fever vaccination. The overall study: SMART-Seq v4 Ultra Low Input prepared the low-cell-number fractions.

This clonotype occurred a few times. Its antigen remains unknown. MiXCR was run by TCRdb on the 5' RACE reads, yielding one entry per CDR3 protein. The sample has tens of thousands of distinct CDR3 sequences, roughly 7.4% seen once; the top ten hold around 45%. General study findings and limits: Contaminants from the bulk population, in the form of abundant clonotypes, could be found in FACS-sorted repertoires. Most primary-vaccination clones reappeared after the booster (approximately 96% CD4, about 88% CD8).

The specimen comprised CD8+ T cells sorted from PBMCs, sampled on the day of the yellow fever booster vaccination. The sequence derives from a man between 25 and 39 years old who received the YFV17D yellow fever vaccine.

In DNA form, the CDR3 reads TGTGCCAGCAGTTCTACATTCTACAATGAGCAGTTCTTC. Protein sequence: CASSSTFYNEQFF. This rearrangement joins TRBV27 to TRBJ2-1; D not resolved. There are 13 residues in the CDR3. CDR1 is MNHEY, CDR2 SMNVEV, per germline (reference sequence). The V and J ends lost 4 bases and 3 bases respectively, with 7 bases between them.